The 28 T cell receptor beta chains below were found in one sample sequenced in a study of blood T cell repertoires in COVID-19. Libraries were prepared by immunoSEQ multiplex PCR; TCRdb keeps only in-frame clonotypes and omits some of them. The table includes under 250,000 clones, approximately 85% detected once. Sequenced input: peripheral blood. The receptors stem from a man older than 75 with acute or convalescent COVID-19.

This sequence joins TRBV2 and TRBJ1-6, with unresolved D. Per germline, CDR1 SNHLY and CDR2 FYNNEI. Trimming took off 5 bases at V and 4 bases at J, with 12 bases between the two ends. This CDR3 contains 15 residues. CDR3 protein: CASSFGSGYNSPLHF. CDR3 sequence (DNA): TGTGCCAGCAGTTTTGGGTCCGGGTATAATTCACCCCTCCACTTT.

The rearrangement joins TRBV5-1 to TRBJ1-4; D is perhaps TRBD1 (5 bases). The germline V gene encodes CDR1 SGHRS and CDR2 YFSETQ. Trimming shortened V by 0 bases and J by 2 bases, and 5 bases separated the two germline ends. This CDR3 comprises 14 residues. CDR3 loop: CASSLGQTNEKLFF. The CDR3 nucleotides read TGCGCCAGCAGCTTGGGACAGACTAATGAAAAACTGTTTTTT. The whole variable domain, remainder taken from reference TRBV5-1 and TRBJ1-4, is KAGVTQTPRYLIKTRGQQVTLSCSPISGHRSVSWYQQTPGQGLQFLFEYFSETQRNKGNFPGRFSGRQFSNSRSEMNVSTLELGDSALYLCASSLGQTNEKLFFGSGTQLSVL.

The chain employs TRBV4-1 and TRBJ1-5, with 7 bases lining up with TRBD1. V lost 4 bases and J lost 3; bases outside the gene matches: 18. CDR1 and CDR2 (germline): MGHRA, YSYEKL. There are 19 residues in the CDR3. The CDR3 DNA follows: TGCGCCAGCAGCCTGAGATCCGGGACAGAGGTGGGAAACAATCAGCCCCAGCATTTT. Translation: CASSLRSGTEVGNNQPQHF.

The chain links TRBV4-1 to TRBJ2-7; 9 bases align to TRBD1. J gave up 5 bases and V 1 base, and 9 bases lay outside the gene matches. Germline V lookup: CDR1 MGHRA, CDR2 YSYEKL. This CDR3 contains 16 residues. In DNA form, the CDR3 reads TGCGCCAGCAGCCAAGTGTCCCACAGGGGGCGTAACGAGCAGTACTTC. Translation: CASSQVSHRGRNEQYF.

In this sample, this clone turned up once. This chain links TRBV10-2 with TRBJ2-5, with D perhaps matching TRBD2 (7 bases). The CDR3 totals 16 residues. Trimming took off 6 bases at V and 4 bases at J, with 21 bases between the two ends. CDR1 is WSHSY and CDR2 is SAAADI in the germline V gene. The DNA of the CDR3 is TGCGCCAGCAGAGGGACGGGGGGCTACAGGCGAGAGACCCAGTACTTC. Its protein is CASRGTGGYRRETQYF.

This clone was detected a few times. This chain uses TRBV18 with TRBJ1-3; possibly TRBD1 for D (6 bases). Trimming took off 6 bases at V and 2 bases at J, with 14 bases between the two ends. CDR1 and CDR2 from the germline V gene are KGHSH and LQKENI. The CDR3 runs to 15 residues. The chain's CDR3 is CASSSAGGAGNTIYF. The CDR3 DNA reads TGTGCCAGCTCCTCCGCGGGGGGCGCTGGAAACACCATATATTTT.

The chain is built from TRBV14 and TRBJ2-2; 10 bases fit TRBD2. The CDR3 covers 16 residues. In germline, CDR1 is SGHDN, CDR2 FVKESK. Trimming removed 6 bases from V and 4 bases from J; junction bases left unmatched: 8. The CDR3 reads CASRPSGGAGTGELFF. CDR3 nucleotides: TGTGCCAGCAGGCCTAGCGGGGGCGCGGGCACCGGGGAGCTGTTTTTT.

This chain uses TRBV28 with TRBJ2-2; D uncertain. The V end was cut by 6 bases, the J end by 2 bases, with 4 bases between. The CDR3 sequence is 12 residues long. Germline CDR1 MDHEN, CDR2 SYDVKM. In DNA, the CDR3 is TGTGCCAGCAGCTATAACACCGGGGAGCTGTTTTTT. This encodes CASSYNTGELFF.

The CDR3 DNA is TGTGCCAGCAGTTCGGGACAGGGGGCTGTAGACACCGGGGAGCTGTTTTTT. Translated, it gives CASSSGQGAVDTGELFF. V and J are TRBV28 and TRBJ2-2; 12 bases fit TRBD1. Germline values: CDR1 MDHEN, CDR2 SYDVKM. The junction had 6 bases not matched to a gene; V was cut back by 4 bases and J by 3 bases. The CDR3 loop spans 17 amino acids.

DNA of the CDR3: TGTGCCAGCATTTGCTCATTAGCGGGGGCGACCTACGAGCAGTACTTC. Residues: CASICSLAGATYEQYF. This sequence joins TRBV6-4 and TRBJ2-7; 9 bases line up with TRBD2. Germline trimming cut 7 bases from V and 2 bases from J; bases unmatched to any gene: 12. CDR3 length: 16 amino acids. The germline CDR1 and CDR2 sequences are MRHNA and SNTAGT.

This clone was detected once. This chain uses TRBV3-1 (or the pseudogene TRBV3-2) with TRBJ2-5; TRBD2 matches at 14 bases. The CDR3 is 17 residues long. Germline-derived CDR1 and CDR2 are LGHDT and YNNKEL (reference sequence). The junction had 8 bases not matched to a gene; V was cut back by 3 bases and J by 5 bases. The CDR3 sequence: CASSQGTSGSGRETQYF. As DNA, the CDR3 is TGTGCCAGCAGCCAGGGGACTAGCGGGAGCGGGAGGGAGACCCAGTACTTC.

The CDR3 nucleotides are TGTGCCAGCAGCCAAGCGGGGGGACAGGGCTTGGGAAACACCATATATTTT. Protein: CASSQAGGQGLGNTIYF. The chain is built from TRBV4-2 and TRBJ1-3; 9 bases are a match to TRBD1. Per the germline V gene, CDR1 is LGHNA and CDR2 is YNFKEQ. Losses at the gene ends were 1 base for V and 4 bases for J; bases not matched to a gene: 8. This CDR3 spans 17 amino acids.

CDR3 protein: CASSTGLAGETQYF. In DNA, the CDR3 is TGCGCCAGCAGCACGGGACTAGCGGGAGAGACCCAGTACTTC. The V call is TRBV5-1, the J call TRBJ2-5, with TRBD2 matching 12 bases. V shed 4 bases and J 4 bases; nucleotides not matched to a gene: 2. The CDR3 covers 14 residues. Germline V gene data show CDR1 as SGHRS and CDR2 as YFSETQ.

The chain uses TRBV21-1 and TRBJ2-1; TRBD2 is taken as the D call from the table, unchecked against the DNA. TRBV21-1 is reported as a pseudogene. The CDR3 loop spans 16 amino acids. The CDR3 loop reads CASSNVAGASGAEQFF. The CDR3 nucleotides read TGTGCCAGCAGCAATGTTGCGGGAGCGTCCGGTGCTGAGCAGTTCTTC.

The chain uses TRBV5-1 and TRBJ2-6; weak D call: TRBD1 (6 bases). Germline loops: CDR1 SGHRS, CDR2 YFSETQ. The ends were cut back, 4 bases at V and 2 bases at J, with 13 bases in the middle. This CDR3 spans 16 amino acids. The CDR3 DNA reads as TGCGCCAGCAGCCCCCTACAGGGACCTGGGGCCAACGTCCTGACTTTC. Translation gives CASSPLQGPGANVLTF.

The chain has TRBV5-4 and TRBJ2-7; TRBD2 matches at 11 bases. Per germline, CDR1 SGHNT and CDR2 YYREEE (reference sequence). The CDR3 spans 17 residues. V shed 3 bases, J shed 4 bases, and the junction held 12 bases outside the gene matches. Written as DNA, the CDR3 is TGTGCCAGCAGCTCCTTTAGCGGGGGGGCCATGGCGTACGAGCAGTACTTC. As protein: CASSSFSGGAMAYEQYF.

The rearrangement joins TRBV2 to TRBJ2-5; weak D call: TRBD2 (6 bases). There are 16 residues in the CDR3. Germline V lookup: CDR1 SNHLY, CDR2 FYNNEI. V was trimmed by 5 bases and J by 0 bases, leaving 16 bases between them. CDR3 DNA: TGTGCCAGCAGTCCCTACAGCTTAGCGGACCAAGAGACCCAGTACTTC. This codes for CASSPYSLADQETQYF. Full variable domain (outside the CDR3, taken from reference TRBV2 and TRBJ2-5): EPEVTQTPSHQVTQMGQEVILRCVPISNHLYFYWYRQILGQKVEFLVSFYNNEISEKSEIFDDQFSVERPDGSNFTLKIRSTKLEDSAMYFCASSPYSLADQETQYFGPGTRLLVL.

The chain couples TRBV5-6 to TRBJ1-3, with unresolved D. CDR3 length: 14 amino acids. V lost 5 bases and J lost 0, with 9 bases in between. The germline V gene has CDR1 SGHDT and CDR2 YYEEEE. CDR3 nucleotide sequence: TGTGCCAGCAGGATCCGGTTCTCTGGAAACACCATATATTTT. As protein: CASRIRFSGNTIYF.

The chain is built from TRBV7-2 and TRBJ1-2; D is undetermined. Trimming cost V 2 bases and J 8 bases, with 24 bases left between them. Per germline, CDR1 SGHTA and CDR2 FQGNSA. This CDR3 is built from 17 residues. This CDR3 reads CASSLLGPAGVIGGYTF. CDR3 coding DNA: TGTGCCAGCAGCTTATTGGGCCCGGCGGGTGTAATAGGGGGCTACACCTTC.

This chain uses TRBV5-6 with TRBJ1-1, with 10 bases fitting TRBD1. V lost 5 bases and J lost 2; bases outside the gene matches: 6. The CDR3 runs 15 residues. Germline V gene data show CDR1 as SGHDT and CDR2 as YYEEEE. The CDR3 loop reads CASSRDRGLNTEAFF. As DNA, the CDR3 is TGTGCCAGCAGTCGGGACAGGGGCCTCAACACTGAAGCTTTCTTT.

The V and J genes are TRBV19 and TRBJ1-5; 9 nucleotides line up with TRBD1. CDR1 is LNHDA, CDR2 SQIVND, per germline (reference sequence). The CDR3 is 17 amino acids. Losses at the gene ends were 5 bases for V and 0 bases for J; bases not matched to a gene: 8. CDR3 bases: TGTGCCAGTAGTCCCCGACGGGGACAGGGTAGCAATCAGCCCCAGCATTTT. As protein: CASSPRRGQGSNQPQHF.

The gene calls are TRBV9 and TRBJ2-1; D is unclear. Germline V gene data show CDR1 as SGDLS and CDR2 as YYNGEE. The CDR3 is 15 amino acids. V lost 1 base and J lost 0, with 8 bases in between. The chain's CDR3 is CASSVRVVSYNEQFF. CDR3 nucleotide sequence: TGTGCCAGCAGCGTACGGGTGGTCTCCTACAATGAGCAGTTCTTC.

CDR3 bases: TGTGCCAGCAGTTTGCTTGAGGGTACGCAGTATTTT. Its protein product is CASSLLEGTQYF. J is TRBJ2-3 and V is TRBV28, with TRBD2 as a possible D gene (5 bases). V was clipped by 3 bases and J by 8 bases, with 9 bases between them. The CDR3 is 12 amino acids. In germline, CDR1 is MDHEN, CDR2 SYDVKM.

The CDR3 DNA reads TGTGCCAGCAGCTTAGGGGCGAACACTGAAGCTTTCTTT. Translated, it gives CASSLGANTEAFF. The V and J genes are TRBV9 and TRBJ1-1; the D gene is possibly TRBD1 (5 bases). Trimming pared 4 bases from V and 1 base from J, leaving 8 bases between. Germline CDR1 SGDLS, CDR2 YYNGEE. The CDR3 contains 13 residues.

The CDR3 DNA is TGTGCCAGCAGCAAAGTGGCGGACAGGGAGCATGGCTACACCTTC. Its protein product is CASSKVADREHGYTF. The chain joins TRBV21-1 to TRBJ1-2; TRBD1, the D gene given by the table, was not confirmed from the DNA. TRBV21-1 is described as a pseudogene. The length of the CDR3 is 15 residues.

The chain combines TRBV9 with TRBJ1-6; D gene uncertain. CDR3 length: 16 amino acids. The V and J ends lost 0 bases and 2 bases respectively, with 9 bases between them. Germline CDR1 is SGDLS and CDR2 is YYNGEE. The CDR3, as DNA: TGTGCCAGCAGCGTAGGGAACAGACCCTATAATTCACCCCTCCACTTT. Protein product: CASSVGNRPYNSPLHF.

The gene calls are TRBV11-1 and TRBJ1-2; TRBD1 is a possible D gene (5 bases). The V gene's germline CDR1 is SGHAT and CDR2 FQDESV (reference sequence). The V and J ends lost 1 base and 8 bases respectively, with 11 bases between them. The CDR3 runs to 13 residues. The CDR3 DNA reads as TGTGCCAGCAGCTTAGTAGGGACTGGCGGCTACACCTTC. This translates into CASSLVGTGGYTF.

The chain links TRBV10-1 to TRBJ2-1; the match to TRBD2 covers 12 bases. Germline CDR1 reads WNHNN; CDR2 reads SYGVQD (reference sequence). The CDR3 totals 20 residues. After removal of 3 bases from V and 0 bases from J, the junction contained 12 bases not matched to a gene. The CDR3 reads CASSEPAGTSGPLSYNEQFF. Here the CDR3 DNA reads TGCGCCAGCAGTGAACCGGCCGGGACTAGCGGGCCTCTCTCCTACAATGAGCAGTTCTTC.